This T cell receptor beta chain was captured in a study of T cell responses to AZD1222 COVID-19 vaccine. Study details: Second doses were pooled across both intervals (about 4 or about 12 weeks). General study results and limits: Most donors were white British and more were female, and clonal diversity was possibly underestimated. Just six AZD1222 recipients were seropositive at baseline.

Clones were read by immunoSEQ multiplex PCR, and TCRdb kept only the in-frame ones, dropping some. In the table there are around 70,000 clones, 75% to 90% of which are singletons. Per the germline V gene, CDR1 is WNHNN and CDR2 is SYGVQD (reference sequence). The CDR3 is 15 amino acids. V was clipped by 11 bases and J by 5 bases; unmatched bases: 16. As for this clone: No antigen is known for it.

This chain links TRBV10-1 with TRBJ2-5; the match to TRBD2 covers 8 bases. The specimen comprised peripheral blood, sampled on day 0 of AZD1222 vaccination. This clonotype was sampled from an adult in good health. The CDR3 sequence is CARRGPGGAEETQYF. The CDR3 bases are TGCGCCCGCCGGGGTCCCGGGGGGGCGGAGGAGACCCAGTACTTC.